This record concerns one TCR beta chain sequence. This receptor's antigen is unknown. Qualities for individual bases were not recorded, and no much larger clone is one base off. From the cysteine through the phenylalanine, the CDR3 covers 16 amino acids. The CDR3 DNA has 48 bases and is translated from base 1. V is pruned by 7 bases and J by 7 bases, leaving 13 bases of the junction without a gene match. Reading the germline V gene (reference sequence) gives CDR1 LNHDA and CDR2 SQIVND. The data were produced on an Illumina HiSeq 1500. Through fastp at Q25 and MiXCR, TCRdb rebuilt clones from the public reads, retaining in-frame beta chains. Merged by CDR3 protein, the rows form single entries marked with the most common genes and DNA. For this sample there are 450,000 to 600,000 distinct CDR3 sequences; around 11% appear just once. The ten largest clones add up to more than 8.5% of the sample. The data originate from a study of T cell repertoires in cytomegalovirus infection (dated by TCRdb to about 2019). A note on the overall study: The HLA type of each donor mattered for the analysis, because public TCR beta signatures pointed to carriage of CMV infection along with the matching HLA type. The research as a whole found: Cumulative frequency of public TCR beta family members discriminated carriers of CMV infection plus the relevant HLA type in this cohort and an independent 352-donor cohort. The ex vivo response was dominated by HLA-C-restricted CMV-specific TCR beta clonotypes, which also provided the single most frequent clonotype in two of eight donors.

The chain couples TRBV19 to TRBJ2-1, with 10 bases aligning to TRBD2. The origin of this receptor is a human donor in good health (CMV status not recorded). Some clones in this sample may be carry-over from other donors' samples. Sequencing was carried out using PBMCs. The CDR3 region: CASIKRVAGGINEQFF. The DNA sequence follows: TGTGCCAGTATCAAACGGGTAGCGGGGGGCATTAATGAGCAGTTCTTC. Joined to the reference TRBV19 and TRBJ2-1 proteins, this CDR3 gives the full variable domain: DGGITQSPKYLFRKEGQNVTLSCEQNLNHDAMYWYRQDPGQGLRLIYYSQIVNDFQKGDIAEGYSVSREKKESFPLTVTSAQKNPTAFYLCASIKRVAGGINEQFFGPGTRLTVL.